This T cell receptor (beta chain) was sequenced in a study of blood T cell repertoires in COVID-19. Study-wide background: Sources were T cells, B-cell-depleted T cells, or PBMCs; the material itself was cDNA or gDNA.

Original processing notes: For nucleated cells, counts were estimated from reference gene primer amplification. Measured with immunoSEQ multiplex PCR; TCRdb has only the in-frame clones, and not every one. The V and J calls and clone size come from that table; D and trimming were worked out from the DNA. The sample gives roughly 30,000 clones, roughly 78% of which show up once; roughly 20% is in the top ten. CDR1 is SQVTM and CDR2 is ANQGSEA in the germline V gene. The CDR3 totals 15 residues. With 3 bases clipped from V and 0 bases from J, the junction kept 4 bases outside the gene matches. The sequence came from a boy aged 2-9 years with active or convalescent COVID-19. The sequenced material came from peripheral blood. This sequence joins TRBV29-1 and TRBJ1-4; 7 bases are a match to TRBD1. This CDR3 is CSVDGGTATNEKLFF. The CDR3 coding sequence is TGCAGCGTTGATGGTGGGACAGCAACTAATGAAAAACTGTTTTTT.